The 24 T cell receptor beta chains in this list originate from one sample, sequenced in a study of a mutant IDH1 vaccine in newly diagnosed glioma. The method was immunoSEQ multiplex PCR; TCRdb's version includes in-frame clones alone and lacks a portion of them. The repertoire holds 50,000 to 70,000 clones, with 87% as singletons. Documented time point: week 23, last vaccination. Alongside topical imiquimod, each dose of vaccine comprised 300 ug of mutant IDH1 20-mer peptide. These receptors' targets are unknown. The source was PBMCs, collected from a glioma patient whose treatment included an IDH1 peptide vaccine. The receptor set was obtained from a man aged 35 to 55 with glioma.

The chain is built from TRBV6-5 and TRBJ2-1; D may correspond to TRBD1 or TRBD2 (7 bases each). The V and J ends lost 4 bases and 5 bases respectively, with 15 bases between them. This CDR3 region has 15 residues. Per the germline V gene, CDR1 is MNHEY and CDR2 is SVGAGI. The CDR3 nucleotides read TGTGCCAGCAGTTCCGGCAGGGGGGGGCACAATGAGCAGTTCTTC. Translating gives CASSSGRGGHNEQFF.

J is TRBJ1-2 and V is TRBV28; the D is unclear. Trimming cost V 10 bases and J 5 bases, with 17 bases left between them. The CDR3 runs to 13 residues. CDR1 MDHEN and CDR2 SYDVKM come from the germline V gene. CDR3 nucleotides: TGTGCCATGTCGTCAGGTCGGGATTATGGCTACACCTTC. Translation gives CAMSSGRDYGYTF.

This clone was detected only once. The chain combines TRBV7-9 with TRBJ1-2, with 10 bases fitting TRBD1. The germline V gene encodes CDR1 SEHNR and CDR2 FQNEAQ (reference sequence). V shed 4 bases, J shed 7 bases, and the junction held 3 bases outside the gene matches. This CDR3 has 13 residues. The CDR3, as DNA: TGTGCCAGCAGCTCGACAGGGGGCCTTGGCTACACCTTC. Its protein product is CASSSTGGLGYTF.

CDR3 sequence: CASSGHGQIYEQYF. In nucleotides, the CDR3 is TGTGCCAGCAGTGGACACGGACAGATTTACGAGCAGTACTTC. This chain connects TRBV27 to TRBJ2-7; tentative D call: TRBD1 (6 bases). The CDR3 is 14 residues long. The ends were cut back, 5 bases at V and 4 bases at J, with 15 bases in the middle. Germline V gene data show CDR1 as MNHEY and CDR2 as SMNVEV (reference sequence).

There are a few counts of this clone. This chain links TRBV10-3 with TRBJ1-1; 7 positions agree with TRBD1. The CDR3 spans 12 residues. The J segment lost 6 bases and the V segment lost 3 bases, leaving 1 base of the junction unmatched. From germline, CDR1 is ENHRY and CDR2 SYGVKD. CDR3 sequence (DNA): TGTGCCATCAGTGAAGGGGGCCCTGAAGCTTTCTTT. This gives the protein CAISEGGPEAFF.

The chain recombines TRBV5-4 with TRBJ2-6; D call uncertain. The CDR3 length is 15 residues. CDR1 and CDR2 from the germline V gene are SGHNT and YYREEE (reference sequence). V was pared by 5 bases and J by 2 bases, with 11 bases between. The CDR3 DNA reads as TGTGCCAGCAGGACTTCTGGTGCTGGGGCCAACGTCCTGACTTTC. Translation gives CASRTSGAGANVLTF. The variable domain in full, completed from reference TRBV5-4 and TRBJ2-6, reads ETGVTQSPTHLIKTRGQQVTLRCSSQSGHNTVSWYQQALGQGPQFIFQYYREEENGRGNFPPRFSGLQFPNYSSELNVNALELDDSALYLCASRTSGAGANVLTFGAGSRLTVL.

CDR3 protein: CASRGPMNEKLFF. CDR3 nucleotides: TGTGCCAGCAGGGGACCGATGAATGAAAAACTGTTTTTT. The chain combines TRBV28 with TRBJ1-4, with D perhaps matching TRBD1 (5 bases). The CDR3 loop spans 13 amino acids. V was trimmed by 6 bases and J by 5 bases, leaving 10 bases between them. The germline V gene encodes CDR1 MDHEN and CDR2 SYDVKM.

The CDR3 DNA reads TGTGCCAGCAGCTTAACCCTAGCGGGGATCACAGATACGCAGTATTTT. Translation gives CASSLTLAGITDTQYF. The chain employs TRBV7-9 and TRBJ2-3, with 9 bases that match TRBD2. This CDR3 is 16 amino acids long. CDR1 and CDR2 (germline): SEHNR, FQNEAQ (reference sequence). Unmatched junction bases numbered 5, after V lost 2 bases and J lost 2 bases.

The V call is TRBV6-6, the J call TRBJ2-1; TRBD2 is a possible D gene (5 bases). Germline V gene sequence: CDR1 MNHNY, CDR2 SVGAGI (reference sequence). This CDR3 region has 15 residues. V lost 2 bases and J 7 bases, leaving 15 bases between the germline ends. The DNA for the CDR3 is TGTGCCAGCAGTTACCAAGGTAACAGCGGAAATGAGCAGTTCTTC. Translated, it gives CASSYQGNSGNEQFF.

This rearrangement joins TRBV6-5 to TRBJ2-1; D uncertain. CDR1 and CDR2 from the germline V gene are MNHEY and SVGAGI. With 3 bases removed from V and 6 bases from J, the gap between germline ends came to 9 bases. The CDR3 loop spans 13 amino acids. CDR3: CASSYGLGNEQFF. For the CDR3, the DNA is TGTGCCAGCAGTTATGGGCTAGGCAATGAGCAGTTCTTC.

The rearrangement uses TRBV6-5 and TRBJ1-4; no definite D call. The V end lost 4 bases, the J end lost 7 bases, and 4 bases lay between the germline ends. Germline CDR1 and CDR2: MNHEY and SVGAGI. CDR3 length equals 11 residues. The CDR3 region has the DNA TGTGCCAGCAGTTCCGGTGAAAAACTGTTTTTT. Amino acids: CASSSGEKLFF.

Here the CDR3 reads CASSPAGDGYEQYF. CDR3 bases: TGCGCCAGCAGCCCAGCGGGAGACGGGTACGAGCAGTACTTC. This sequence joins TRBV5-1 and TRBJ2-7, with 8 bases fitting TRBD2. The CDR3 covers 14 residues. Germline CDR1 is SGHRS and CDR2 is YFSETQ. Losses at the gene ends were 4 bases for V and 4 bases for J; bases not matched to a gene: 7.

This clone was seen only a few times. The rearrangement uses TRBV20-1 and TRBJ1-1; D not resolved. This CDR3 contains 11 residues. Deletions cut 6 bases from V and 5 bases from J, with 10 bases between. Per the germline V gene, CDR1 is DFQATT and CDR2 is SNEGSKA (reference sequence). CDR3 sequence (DNA): TGCAGTGCCGTTGGGGAGACTGAAGCTTTCTTT. Protein: CSAVGETEAFF.

The chain recombines TRBV19 with TRBJ1-1; TRBD1 agrees at 10 bases. The CDR3 is made up of 13 amino acids. V lost 6 bases, J lost 4 bases, and 2 bases stayed unmatched. The germline V gene encodes CDR1 LNHDA and CDR2 SQIVND (reference sequence). Written as DNA, the CDR3 is TGTGCCAGTAGGTGGACAGGGGGCACTGAAGCTTTCTTT. As protein: CASRWTGGTEAFF.

The rearrangement joins TRBV6-5 to TRBJ2-7; D ambiguous. There are 13 residues in the CDR3. CDR1 and CDR2 from the germline V gene are MNHEY and SVGAGI. V lost 2 bases and J lost 5, with 10 bases in between. The CDR3 DNA sequence: TGTGCCAGCAGTTACGACCACCTTCACGAGCAGTACTTC. This encodes CASSYDHLHEQYF.

Only a few counts were recorded for this clone. The chain is built from TRBV29-1 and TRBJ2-3; 8 positions agree with TRBD1. The trim removed 8 bases at V and 1 base at J, leaving 2 bases unmatched. Germline CDR1 is SQVTM and CDR2 is ANQGSEA. This CDR3 contains 12 residues. CDR3 in DNA: TGCAGCTCGGACAGGGGCACAGATACGCAGTATTTT. Its protein product is CSSDRGTDTQYF.

The rearrangement uses TRBV28 and TRBJ2-5; 7 positions agree with TRBD1. The CDR3 consists of 15 residues. The V gene end was trimmed by 3 bases and the J gene end by 5 bases; junction bases not matched to a gene: 9. Germline V gives CDR1 MDHEN, CDR2 SYDVKM. This chain's CDR3 is CASSFTQGRGETQYF. In DNA form, the CDR3 reads TGTGCCAGCAGTTTCACACAGGGGCGAGGGGAGACCCAGTACTTC.

This sequence joins TRBV7-9 and TRBJ2-5, with D uncertain. The V end was cut by 5 bases, the J end by 0 bases, with 10 bases between. Germline V lookup: CDR1 SEHNR, CDR2 FQNEAQ (reference sequence). The CDR3 covers 14 residues. The CDR3 DNA reads TGTGCCAGCAGCAGGGATCTGGACCAAGAGACCCAGTACTTC. It specifies CASSRDLDQETQYF.

The CDR3 DNA sequence: TGTGCCAGCAGCTTGGAGGGACAGCCCTACAATGAGCAGTTCTTC. This gives the protein CASSLEGQPYNEQFF. The chain couples TRBV5-6 to TRBJ2-1, with 7 bases fitting TRBD1. Germline V gives CDR1 SGHDT, CDR2 YYEEEE. V dropped 0 bases and J dropped 2; count of bases not matched to a gene: 2. The CDR3 length is 15 residues.

This clone turned up a few times. The V gene is TRBV4-1, the J gene TRBJ2-4, with 7 bases matching TRBD1. Per germline, CDR1 MGHRA and CDR2 YSYEKL. With V trimmed by 0 bases and J by 2 bases, 4 bases remained unmatched. The CDR3 covers 16 residues. The CDR3 sequence: CASSQDVTGPKNIQYF. DNA for the CDR3: TGCGCCAGCAGCCAAGATGTGACAGGGCCCAAAAACATTCAGTACTTC.

The V call is TRBV7-8, the J call TRBJ1-5; 8 nucleotides align to TRBD1. V shed 3 bases and J 1 base; nucleotides not matched to a gene: 2. Germline-derived CDR1 and CDR2 are SGHVS and FQNEAQ. This CDR3 spans 15 amino acids. The CDR3 sequence: CASSFWDRSNQPQHF. The CDR3 coding sequence is TGTGCCAGCAGCTTTTGGGACAGGAGCAATCAGCCCCAGCATTTT.

This clone occurred once. The chain has TRBV18 and TRBJ2-3, with TRBD2 matching over 13 bases. Germline V gives CDR1 KGHSH, CDR2 LQKENI. The V segment lost 3 bases and the J segment 4 bases; nucleotides outside the gene matches: 4. The CDR3 is made up of 16 amino acids. CDR3 loop: CASSPRTSGSADTQYF. In nucleotides, the CDR3 is TGTGCCAGCTCACCTCGGACTAGCGGGAGTGCAGATACGCAGTATTTT. Together with reference TRBV18 and TRBJ2-3, the CDR3 gives the full variable domain: NAGVMQNPRHLVRRRGQEARLRCSPMKGHSHVYWYRQLPEEGLKFMVYLQKENIIDESGMPKERFSAEFPKEGPSILRIQQVVRGDSAAYFCASSPRTSGSADTQYFGPGTRLTVL.

The chain couples TRBV18 to TRBJ2-7; possible D gene TRBD1, 6 bases. From germline, CDR1 is KGHSH and CDR2 LQKENI. V was clipped by 6 bases and J by 2 bases, with 11 bases between them. This CDR3 comprises 13 residues. Here the CDR3 DNA reads TGTGCCAGCTCCCAACAGGGCGCCTACGAGCAGTACTTC. This sequence encodes CASSQQGAYEQYF.

V and J are TRBV10-3 and TRBJ2-7; the D is unclear. The CDR3 runs to 13 residues. The V and J ends lost 4 bases and 3 bases respectively, with 10 bases between them. The V gene's germline CDR1 is ENHRY and CDR2 SYGVKD. CDR3 in amino acids: CAISGAEDYEQYF. DNA for the CDR3: TGTGCCATCAGTGGAGCAGAGGACTACGAGCAGTACTTC.